This is a list of T cell receptor beta chains from one sample in a study of untreated major depressive disorder. Some clones are missing from TCRdb's copy, which holds only in-frame ones; the method was immunoSEQ multiplex PCR. Of some 20,000 clones detected, over 75% appear once; the ten largest clones hold around 4.9%. Sequences were obtained from CD4+ T cells from PBMCs. All receptors come from a woman in her twenties or thirties in good health. The CDR3 runs from the conserved cysteine through the conserved F or W. D genes are given only for firm matches. The size entry is marked missing in some rows and otherwise reads once, few, many or a size class.

j_call	v_call	d_call	clone_size	cdr3_aa	cdr3_nt
TRBJ1-1	TRBV6-6	-	-	CASRGGVRNTEAFF	TGTGCCAGCAGGGGGGGGGTACGGAACACTGAAGCTTTCTTT
TRBJ2-7	TRBV7-9	-	-	CASRGGPGSYEQYF	TGTGCCAGCAGAGGGGGACCAGGATCTTACGAGCAGTACTTC
TRBJ1-3	TRBV6-6	-	-	CASSYPPVFSGNTIYF	TGTGCCAGCAGTTACCCACCAGTATTCTCTGGAAACACCATATATTTT
TRBJ2-4	TRBV28	TRBD1	-	CASNAGTGEYF	TGTGCCAGCAACGCTGGGACAGGGGAGTACTTC
TRBJ1-2	TRBV14	TRBD1	-	CASSLPGQGYGYTF	TGTGCCAGCAGCCTTCCGGGACAGGGGTATGGCTACACCTTC
TRBJ2-2	TRBV30	TRBD1	-	CAWTGGVGTGELFF	TGTGCCTGGACAGGGGGCGTCGGCACCGGGGAGCTGTTTTTT
TRBJ1-2	TRBV10-3	-	-	CAIEDGLQYGYTF	TGTGCCATCGAAGATGGACTGCAATATGGCTACACCTTC
TRBJ2-5	TRBV6-5	-	-	CASSRSSRETQYF	TGTGCCAGCAGCCGATCCTCGAGGGAGACCCAGTACTTC
TRBJ2-5	TRBV29-1	-	-	CSAKKNNRRETQYF	TGCAGCGCGAAGAAAAACAACAGGAGGGAGACCCAGTACTTC
TRBJ1-1	TRBV7-7	-	-	CASSLSRTTEAFF	TGTGCCAGCAGCTTGTCTAGGACCACTGAAGCTTTCTTT
TRBJ2-5	TRBV6-5	-	-	CASSPSVTQETQYF	TGTGCCAGCAGTCCGTCGGTGACCCAAGAGACCCAGTACTTC
TRBJ2-3	TRBV6-1	TRBD1	-	CASSVKGAADTQYF	TGTGCCAGCAGTGTGAAGGGGGCGGCAGATACGCAGTATTTT
TRBJ2-1	TRBV18	-	-	CASSQGQSSYNEQFF	TGTGCCAGCTCACAGGGGCAGAGCTCCTACAATGAGCAGTTCTTC
TRBJ1-2	TRBV4-2	-	-	CASSQSDSDYGYTF	TGTGCCAGCAGCCAGTCCGATTCCGACTATGGCTACACCTTC
TRBJ1-1	TRBV5-6	-	-	CASSRGYGAPTEAFF	TGTGCCAGCAGCCGGGGGTATGGGGCGCCCACTGAAGCTTTCTTT
TRBJ2-7	TRBV6-5	-	few	CASRSGHSDYEQYF	TGTGCCAGCAGATCAGGACATTCCGATTACGAGCAGTACTTC
TRBJ1-2	TRBV6-1	TRBD1	-	CASSTPGQGDYTF	TGTGCCAGCAGTACACCGGGACAGGGAGACTACACCTTC
TRBJ1-6	TRBV18	-	-	CASSPDRYNSPLHF	TGTGCCAGCTCACCAGACAGATATAATTCACCCCTCCACTTT
TRBJ1-2	TRBV28	TRBD1	-	CASSLPDRGRGYTF	TGTGCCAGCAGCTTGCCGGACAGGGGACGGGGCTACACCTTC